This T cell receptor (beta chain) was retrieved from a study of T-cell memory formation after mild COVID-19. This clonotype was picked up a small number of times. TCRdb passed the 5' RACE reads through MiXCR, listing each CDR3 protein once. The data show hundreds of thousands of distinct CDR3 sequences, with approximately 21% seen just once and 8.4% held by the top ten. From germline, CDR1 is MGHRA and CDR2 YSYEKL. This CDR3 is 16 amino acids long. The trim removed 1 base at V and 5 bases at J, leaving 3 bases unmatched. The rearrangement uses TRBV4-1 and TRBJ2-5, with 14 nucleotides matching TRBD2. The source material was PBMCs or a T cell subset sorted from them (not recorded which). This TCR was sampled from an adult woman who had mild COVID-19 (a few samples of this study predate the infection). Cell type and time point are not known. Here the CDR3 reads CASSQGTSGRSETQYF. Written as DNA, the CDR3 is TGCGCCAGCAGCCAAGGGACTAGCGGGAGGTCTGAGACCCAGTACTTC.